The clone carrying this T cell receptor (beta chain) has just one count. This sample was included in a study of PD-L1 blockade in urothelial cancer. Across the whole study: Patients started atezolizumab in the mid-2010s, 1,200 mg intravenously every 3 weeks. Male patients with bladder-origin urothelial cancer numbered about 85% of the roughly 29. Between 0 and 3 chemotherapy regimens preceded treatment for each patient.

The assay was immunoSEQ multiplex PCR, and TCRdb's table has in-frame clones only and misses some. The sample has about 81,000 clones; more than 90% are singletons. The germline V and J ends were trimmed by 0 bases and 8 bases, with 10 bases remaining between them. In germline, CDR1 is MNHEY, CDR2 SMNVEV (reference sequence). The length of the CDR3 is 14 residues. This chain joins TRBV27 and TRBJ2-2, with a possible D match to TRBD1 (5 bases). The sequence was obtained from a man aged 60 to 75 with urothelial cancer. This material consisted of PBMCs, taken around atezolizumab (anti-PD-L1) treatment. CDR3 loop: CASSLSDTWGELFF. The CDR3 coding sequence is TGTGCCAGCAGTTTATCGGACACGTGGGGGGAGCTGTTTTTT.